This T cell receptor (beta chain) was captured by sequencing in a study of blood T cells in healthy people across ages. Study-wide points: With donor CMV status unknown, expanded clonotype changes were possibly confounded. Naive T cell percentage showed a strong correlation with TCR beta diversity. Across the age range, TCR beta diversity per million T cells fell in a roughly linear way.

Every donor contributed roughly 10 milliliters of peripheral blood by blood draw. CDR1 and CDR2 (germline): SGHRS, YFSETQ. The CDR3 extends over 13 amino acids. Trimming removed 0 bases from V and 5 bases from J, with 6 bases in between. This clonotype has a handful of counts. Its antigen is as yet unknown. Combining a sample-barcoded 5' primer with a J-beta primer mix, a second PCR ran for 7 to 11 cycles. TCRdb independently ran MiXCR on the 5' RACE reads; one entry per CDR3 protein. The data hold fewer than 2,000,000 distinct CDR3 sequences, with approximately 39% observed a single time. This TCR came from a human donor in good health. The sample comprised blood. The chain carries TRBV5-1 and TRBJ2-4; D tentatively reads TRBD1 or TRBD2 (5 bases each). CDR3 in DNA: TGCGCCAGCAGCTTGGGGGACGAAAACATTCAGTACTTC. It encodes CASSLGDENIQYF.